Presented here are 9 T cell receptor beta chains from one specimen sequenced in a study of CD8+ T cells in alopecia areata. The treatment was: oral pan-JAK inhibitor, 5-10 mg twice daily. RNA was extracted and reverse transcribed into cDNA as the sequencing template. The method was immunoSEQ multiplex PCR; TCRdb's version includes in-frame clones alone and lacks a portion of them. This table holds approximately 180,000 clones, about 53% found once. The source material was CD8+ T cells sorted from blood, sampled at week 24, from a patient treated with tofacitinib. All receptors derive from a human donor with alopecia areata.

This clone has only a few counts. The gene calls are TRBV29-1 and TRBJ2-7; D gene uncertain. This CDR3 is built from 12 residues. CDR1 is SQVTM, CDR2 ANQGSEA, per germline. Trimming took 7 bases from V and 4 from J, leaving 14 bases between them. The CDR3 sequence is CSAVGNLYEQYF. CDR3 in DNA: TGCAGCGCTGTTGGTAACTTATACGAGCAGTACTTC.

A note on this clone: This likely reflects a read error, since a far larger clone is one base away. V and J are TRBV7-9 and TRBJ2-7; 7 bases line up with TRBD1. V lost 5 bases, J lost 3 bases, and 10 bases stayed unmatched. In germline, CDR1 is SEHNR, CDR2 FQNEAQ (reference sequence). This CDR3 contains 15 residues. The CDR3, as DNA: TGTGCCAGCAGCCCGCCGACAGGGTCGCACTACGAGCAGTACTTC. It is translated as CASSPPTGSHYEQYF.

J is TRBJ2-3 and V is TRBV9; 7 nucleotides agree with TRBD2. Germline trimming cut 2 bases from V and 0 bases from J; bases unmatched to any gene: 3. The germline V gene has CDR1 SGDLS and CDR2 YYNGEE. CDR3 length: 15 residues. In nucleotides, the CDR3 is TGTGCCAGCAGCGTCGGGACTACAAGCACAGATACGCAGTATTTT. Translation gives CASSVGTTSTDTQYF.

V and J are TRBV5-1 and TRBJ2-5; D unclear. The CDR3 contains 13 residues. V lost 0 bases, J lost 5 bases, and 8 bases lay in between. Germline CDR1 is SGHRS and CDR2 is YFSETQ. This CDR3 reads CASSLGSQETQYF. The CDR3 DNA reads as TGCGCCAGCAGCTTGGGGAGTCAGGAGACCCAGTACTTC.

J is TRBJ1-5 and V is TRBV19, with 10 bases fitting TRBD1. The CDR3 loop spans 15 amino acids. V trimming: 7 bases; J trimming: 7 bases; junction bases outside the gene matches: 10. Germline V CDR1 and CDR2: LNHDA, SQIVND (reference sequence). The chain's CDR3 is CASMRQGAVSQPQHF. The CDR3 bases are TGTGCCAGTATGAGACAGGGGGCCGTCAGCCAGCCCCAGCATTTT.

The rearrangement uses TRBV4-3 and TRBJ1-1; D might be TRBD1 (6 bases). CDR1 LGHNA and CDR2 YSLEER come from the germline V gene. The V end was cut by 0 bases, the J end by 1 base, with 9 bases between. There are 15 residues in the CDR3. The CDR3 nucleotides are TGCGCCAGCAGCCAAGATAGGACAGCGAACACTGAAGCTTTCTTT. It translates to CASSQDRTANTEAFF.

This chain connects TRBV29-1 to TRBJ1-2, with D hard to call. The CDR3 is 14 amino acids. Looked up from germline, CDR1 is SQVTM and CDR2 is ANQGSEA. V was cut by 0 bases and J by 9 bases, with 17 bases left in between. The DNA for the CDR3 is TGCAGCGTTGAAGATTCATCCAGGACCTTTCGCTACACCTTC. Its protein product is CSVEDSSRTFRYTF.

This clone occurred a few times. The chain links TRBV29-1 to TRBJ1-2; D ambiguous. The length of the CDR3 is 11 residues. The germline CDR1 and CDR2 sequences are SQVTM and ANQGSEA. The V gene lost 7 bases and the J gene lost 8 bases, with 14 bases spanning the gap. CDR3 nucleotide sequence: TGCAGCGCCCCGAGGGATTCCGGCTACACCTTC. This translates into CSAPRDSGYTF. The whole variable domain, remainder taken from reference TRBV29-1 and TRBJ1-2, is SAVISQKPSRDICQRGTSLTIQCQVDSQVTMMFWYRQQPGQSLTLIATANQGSEATYESGFVIDKFPISRPNLTFSTLTVSNMSPEDSSIYLCSAPRDSGYTFGSGTRLTVV.

V gene TRBV4-3 combines with J gene TRBJ2-5, with D tentatively TRBD1 (5 bases). Trimming removed 0 bases at V and 1 base at J, with 18 bases between. The CDR3 loop spans 18 amino acids. Germline lookup yields CDR1 LGHNA and CDR2 YSLEER. The CDR3: CASSQDHIGRQTQETQYF. The CDR3, as DNA: TGCGCCAGCAGCCAAGATCATATAGGCCGACAGACCCAAGAGACCCAGTACTTC.